Listed here are 8 T cell receptor beta chains from one sample, sequenced in a study of metastatic and nonmetastatic thyroid tumors. TCRdb re-called clones via MiXCR from the PCR reads. The sample has around 42,000 clones; about 10% are singletons. No treatment of any kind had been given to any patient before thyroid surgery. Sequenced: blood. The receptors shown here come from a female donor with papillary thyroid cancer or a benign thyroid nodule (not recorded which). Some clones in this sample may be carry-over from other donors' samples.

This clone was seen a handful of times. A much larger clone is a single base away; this may be a read error. Other DNA sequences in this sample translate to the same CDR3. In DNA, the CDR3 is TGTGCCAGCAGCCGATTAACAGATACGCAGTATTTT. Protein: CASSRLTDTQYF. V and J are TRBV3-1 and TRBJ2-3; D ambiguous. The CDR3 runs to 12 residues. The V gene's germline CDR1 is LGHDT and CDR2 YNNKEL (reference sequence). Trimming removed 4 bases at V and 3 bases at J, with 5 bases between.

This clone was seen only a few times. V usage is TRBV15 and J usage is TRBJ1-4, with 10 bases aligning to TRBD1. The J segment lost 3 bases and the V segment lost 1 base, leaving 5 bases of the junction unmatched. Germline V CDR1 and CDR2: LNHNV, YYDKDF (reference sequence). The CDR3 spans 17 residues. CDR3 protein: CATSRGQGAQANEKLFF. CDR3 sequence (DNA): TGTGCCACCAGCAGAGGACAGGGGGCGCAGGCTAATGAAAAACTGTTTTTT.

As concerns this clone: Sequence at one end of the junction differs from germline and may be a read error. V gene TRBV9 combines with J gene TRBJ2-2, with D maybe TRBD2 (5 bases). CDR1 is SGDLS and CDR2 is YYNGEE in the germline V gene. CDR3 length: 16 residues. The CDR3 DNA reads TGTGTCAGCAGCGTAGTGCAAGCGGCGAACACCGGGGAGCTGTTTTTT. Amino acids: CVSSVVQAANTGELFF.

This clone was counted at least ten times. The DNA of the CDR3 is TGTGCCAGCAGCCGAGGACAGGGGCGGTCAAGTGAGCAGTTCTTC. Amino acids: CASSRGQGRSSEQFF. V usage is TRBV14 and J usage is TRBJ2-1, with 9 nucleotides matching TRBD1. V shed 4 bases, J shed 9 bases, and the junction held 10 bases outside the gene matches. The CDR3 extends over 15 amino acids. The germline gives CDR1 SGHDN, CDR2 FVKESK.

This clone was recorded at least ten times. The V and J genes are TRBV5-1 and TRBJ1-5; weak D call: TRBD1 (5 bases). Trimming left V 4 bases short and J 0 bases short, with 11 bases between. This CDR3 comprises 15 residues. The germline V gene encodes CDR1 SGHRS and CDR2 YFSETQ. As DNA, the CDR3 is TGCGCCAGCAGCCCAACAGGAAATAGCAATCAGCCCCAGCATTTT. Translation gives CASSPTGNSNQPQHF.

This clone was detected a few times. The rearrangement links TRBV27 to TRBJ2-7; D unclear. V lost 7 bases and J lost 4, with 14 bases in between. This CDR3 region has 13 residues. Germline values: CDR1 MNHEY, CDR2 SMNVEV (reference sequence). In DNA, the CDR3 is TGTGCCAGCAACTCCTCAGCATTATACGAGCAGTACGTC. This sequence encodes CASNSSALYEQYV.

This clone was counted ten times or more. The CDR3 sequence is CASSLADQETQYF. CDR3 nucleotide sequence: TGTGCCAGCAGTTTAGCGGATCAAGAGACCCAGTACTTC. The chain links TRBV6-1 to TRBJ2-5, with D perhaps TRBD2 (6 bases). Germline V gene data show CDR1 as MNHNS and CDR2 as SASEGT. V was trimmed by 5 bases and J by 2 bases, leaving 9 bases between them. The CDR3 runs to 13 residues.

This clone was counted many times. CDR3 DNA: TGTGCCAGCAGGGTAGGGGTAGGGAGCAATCAGCCCCAGCATTTT. Translation: CASRVGVGSNQPQHF. The J gene is TRBJ1-5, the V gene TRBV2; TRBD1 might be the D (5 bases). Between the trimmed V and J ends, which lost 6 bases and 1 base, there was a span of 13 bases. CDR1 and CDR2 from the germline V gene are SNHLY and FYNNEI. This CDR3 is 15 amino acids long.